These 7 T cell receptor beta chains were sequenced from one sample in a study of blood T cell repertoires in COVID-19. Clones were read by immunoSEQ multiplex PCR, and TCRdb kept only the in-frame ones, dropping some. The table records 140,000 to 150,000 clones, 88% of them present only once. Material: peripheral blood. These TCRs come from a man between 65 and 85 years old with acute or convalescent COVID-19.

This chain joins TRBV5-6 and TRBJ1-2; D is undetermined. From germline, CDR1 is SGHDT and CDR2 YYEEEE. The CDR3 is made up of 13 amino acids. The V end lost 3 bases, the J end lost 8 bases, and 14 bases lay between the germline ends. The CDR3 nucleotides read TGTGCCAGCAGCTGGGAGCCAGAGGACGGCTACACCTTC. This gives the protein CASSWEPEDGYTF. Full variable domain (missing parts from reference TRBV5-6 and TRBJ1-2): DAGVTQSPTHLIKTRGQQVTLRCSPKSGHDTVSWYQQALGQGPQFIFQYYEEEERQRGNFPDRFSGHQFPNYSSELNVNALLLGDSALYLCASSWEPEDGYTFGSGTRLTVV.

The V gene is TRBV28, the J gene TRBJ1-1; D not resolved. CDR3 length: 12 amino acids. The germline CDR1 and CDR2 sequences are MDHEN and SYDVKM. V shed 8 bases and J shed 1 base, with 8 bases lying between them. This chain's CDR3 is CASSERNTEAFF. The CDR3 bases are TGTGCCAGCTCGGAGAGGAACACTGAAGCTTTCTTT.

This clone was seen a single time. The chain has TRBV5-6 and TRBJ1-2, with unresolved D. Germline values: CDR1 SGHDT, CDR2 YYEEEE. Trimming took off 0 bases at V and 4 bases at J, with 10 bases between the two ends. This CDR3 has 14 residues. The chain's CDR3 is CASSLGRLSYGYTF. The CDR3 bases are TGTGCCAGCAGCTTGGGGAGGCTCTCCTATGGCTACACCTTC.

The chain combines TRBV18 with TRBJ2-7; 8 bases align to TRBD1. CDR3 length: 15 residues. The germline CDR1 and CDR2 sequences are KGHSH and LQKENI. V gave up 3 bases and J gave up 2 bases; unmatched junction bases: 6. CDR3 protein: CASSPADRVAYEQYF. The DNA for the CDR3 is TGTGCCAGCTCACCCGCGGACAGGGTCGCCTACGAGCAGTACTTC.

CDR3 sequence: CASSRKLLVTASTDTQYF. CDR3 bases: TGTGCCAGCAGCAGAAAGCTCTTGGTCACAGCTAGCACAGATACGCAGTATTTT. The chain links TRBV7-8 to TRBJ2-3; D is unclear. The V end lost 5 bases, the J end lost 0 bases, and 21 bases lay between the germline ends. Per germline, CDR1 SGHVS and CDR2 FQNEAQ. CDR3 length: 18 amino acids.

V and J are TRBV11-2 and TRBJ2-4; D gene unclear. With 1 base removed from V and 7 bases from J, the gap between germline ends came to 14 bases. Germline CDR1 SGHAT, CDR2 FQNNGV. The CDR3 is 15 residues long. The CDR3 DNA follows: TGTGCCAGCAGCTTAGGGCAGCGCGGTAACAACATTCAGTACTTC. As protein: CASSLGQRGNNIQYF.

V usage is TRBV5-1 and J usage is TRBJ2-3; a weak D match, TRBD2 (6 bases). V was trimmed by 3 bases and J by 1 base, leaving 18 bases between them. Germline V gives CDR1 SGHRS, CDR2 YFSETQ. This CDR3 is 17 amino acids long. The CDR3 protein is CASSSTSGGYRTDTQYF. The CDR3 region has the DNA TGCGCCAGCAGCTCCACGTCCGGGGGATACCGCACAGATACGCAGTATTTT.